Sequencing of this T cell receptor beta chain was carried out in a study of neoadjuvant anti-PD-1 for oral cavity cancer. TCRdb's table, derived via immunoSEQ multiplex PCR, lists solely in-frame clones and lacks some. The sample yields tens of thousands of clones, around 83% seen once. The sequenced sample was PBMCs, obtained before nivolumab (anti-PD-1) treatment. The TCR originated in a person aged 35 to 85 with oral cavity squamous cell carcinoma.

This CDR3 reads CASSPRVGDQPQHF. The CDR3 DNA sequence: TGCGCCAGCAGCCCCCGGGTCGGGGATCAGCCCCAGCATTTT. V gene TRBV5-1 combines with J gene TRBJ1-5; D unclear. CDR3 length: 14 amino acids. V was pared by 4 bases and J by 5 bases, with 13 bases between. CDR1 and CDR2 from the germline V gene are SGHRS and YFSETQ. The entire variable domain, with the rest obtained from reference TRBV5-1 and TRBJ1-5, is as follows: KAGVTQTPRYLIKTRGQQVTLSCSPISGHRSVSWYQQTPGQGLQFLFEYFSETQRNKGNFPGRFSGRQFSNSRSEMNVSTLELGDSALYLCASSPRVGDQPQHFGDGTRLSIL.